These 21 T cell receptor beta chains originate from one sample sequenced in a study of shared clonotypes between healthy human individuals. Repertoires were generated with immunoSEQ multiplex PCR, while TCRdb's copy carries only in-frame clones and drops some. The sample contains about 2,500,000 clones, approximately 90% of which appear only once. The sample comprised naive CD4+ T cells sorted from blood. Indicated subset: CD45RA+ positively selected. All receptors come from a man younger than 30 in good health.

V is TRBV28 and J is TRBJ1-2; 8 positions agree with TRBD1. Germline V gives CDR1 MDHEN, CDR2 SYDVKM. The CDR3 sequence is 16 residues long. Trimming cost V 4 bases and J 5 bases; bases outside gene matches: 12. The CDR3 spells CASSSRPRGTGYGYTF. CDR3 DNA sequence: TGTGCCAGCAGTTCACGCCCAAGGGGGACAGGTTATGGCTACACCTTC.

J is TRBJ1-1 and V is TRBV12-5; possible D gene TRBD1, 5 bases. V was pared by 4 bases and J by 3 bases, with 6 bases between. CDR3 length equals 12 residues. CDR1 is LGHNT and CDR2 is FRNRAP in the germline V gene. The CDR3 DNA follows: TGTGCTAGTGGTTGGGGGGACACTGAAGCTTTCTTT. It is translated as CASGWGDTEAFF.

The chain joins TRBV7-2 to TRBJ2-7; no clear D gene. Trimming took off 4 bases at V and 3 bases at J, with 10 bases between the two ends. Germline V gene lookup returns CDR1 SGHTA and CDR2 FQGNSA. CDR3 length: 13 amino acids. CDR3 DNA sequence: TGTGCCAGCAGCTGGGAAAGAGGCTACGAGCAGTACTTC. Protein sequence: CASSWERGYEQYF.

The chain carries TRBV9 and TRBJ2-7; D call uncertain. The CDR3 consists of 14 residues. Germline assignment: CDR1 SGDLS and CDR2 YYNGEE. Trimming shortened V by 0 bases and J by 0 bases, and 7 bases separated the two germline ends. In DNA form, the CDR3 reads TGTGCCAGCAGCGTAGTAGGGAACTCCTACGAGCAGTACTTC. Translation: CASSVVGNSYEQYF.

The chain employs TRBV11-2 and TRBJ2-1; TRBD2 might be the D (6 bases). V was cut by 7 bases and J by 6 bases, with 16 bases left in between. In germline, CDR1 is SGHAT, CDR2 FQNNGV. CDR3 length equals 14 residues. The CDR3 spells CASTLGGTSNEQFF. CDR3 DNA: TGTGCCAGCACCCTAGGAGGGACTTCCAATGAGCAGTTCTTC.

J is TRBJ2-5 and V is TRBV6-6, with D uncertain. The CDR3 extends over 15 amino acids. V gave up 2 bases and J gave up 1 base, with 11 bases separating them. The germline gives CDR1 MNHNY, CDR2 SVGAGI (reference sequence). The CDR3 reads CASSYGRVPQETQYF. The CDR3 region has the DNA TGTGCCAGCAGTTACGGTCGAGTTCCCCAAGAGACCCAGTACTTC.

A remark on this clone: The junction departs from the called germline gene at one end, perhaps through a read error. The V and J genes are TRBV5-1 and TRBJ2-4, with D perhaps TRBD1 (6 bases). Germline CDR1 SGHRS, CDR2 YFSETQ. CDR3 length: 12 amino acids. The CDR3 is CASSTIGQHLHF. The CDR3, as DNA: TGCGCCAGCAGCACAATCGGACAGCACCTCCACTTC.

This chain links TRBV7-3 with TRBJ1-1, with 8 bases lining up with TRBD1. The CDR3 has 15 residues. Germline lookup yields CDR1 SGHTA and CDR2 FQGTGA. V lost 4 bases and J lost 1; bases outside the gene matches: 5. CDR3 sequence reads: CASSSEGTGNTEAFF. In nucleotides, the CDR3 is TGTGCCAGCAGCTCGGAAGGGACAGGGAACACTGAAGCTTTCTTT.

This chain connects TRBV30 to TRBJ1-3; D might be TRBD1 (5 bases). The CDR3 contains 14 residues. Trimming shortened V by 3 bases and J by 13 bases, and 22 bases separated the two germline ends. Germline values: CDR1 GTSNPN, CDR2 SVGIG (reference sequence). The CDR3 coding sequence is TGTGCCTGGAGCCCATTCCGGATCGCCGGGGGGATATATTTT. This sequence encodes CAWSPFRIAGGIYF.

This clone was counted once. The chain employs TRBV4-3 and TRBJ2-1; no firm D call. This CDR3 region has 17 residues. V gave up 0 bases and J gave up 0 bases, with 12 bases separating them. Germline CDR1 is LGHNA and CDR2 is YSLEER. CDR3 nucleotides: TGCGCCAGCAGCCAAGACCCACCAGCGAGCTCCTACAATGAGCAGTTCTTC. It translates to CASSQDPPASSYNEQFF.

V usage is TRBV6-5 and J usage is TRBJ2-7; a weak D match, TRBD1 (6 bases). CDR3 length: 12 residues. V lost 4 bases and J lost 8, with 12 bases in between. CDR1 is MNHEY and CDR2 is SVGAGI in the germline V gene. This chain's CDR3 is CASSSYREKQYF. The CDR3 bases are TGTGCCAGCAGTTCCTACAGGGAAAAGCAGTACTTC.

This clone was picked up one time. The chain has TRBV27 and TRBJ1-5, with D perhaps matching TRBD1 (5 bases). From germline, CDR1 is MNHEY and CDR2 SMNVEV (reference sequence). Trimming shortened V by 5 bases and J by 4 bases, and 12 bases separated the two germline ends. CDR3 length: 14 residues. The CDR3 loop reads CASSPDRENQPQHF. The DNA for the CDR3 is TGTGCCAGCAGTCCCGACAGAGAAAATCAGCCCCAGCATTTT.

V is TRBV19 and J is TRBJ1-1; a possible D gene is TRBD1 (6 bases). Germline values: CDR1 LNHDA, CDR2 SQIVND (reference sequence). V was clipped by 5 bases and J by 0 bases, with 13 bases between them. The CDR3 is 15 residues long. The chain's CDR3 is CASSPQTGMNTEAFF. The CDR3 DNA reads TGTGCCAGTAGTCCTCAGACAGGAATGAACACTGAAGCTTTCTTT. The variable domain in full, with the rest retrieved from reference TRBV19 and TRBJ1-1, is DGGITQSPKYLFRKEGQNVTLSCEQNLNHDAMYWYRQDPGQGLRLIYYSQIVNDFQKGDIAEGYSVSREKKESFPLTVTSAQKNPTAFYLCASSPQTGMNTEAFFGQGTRLTVV.

The DNA of the CDR3 is TGTGCCAGCAGCATCCGGGGCCGAAGCTCTGGAAACACCATATATTTT. This codes for CASSIRGRSSGNTIYF. J is TRBJ1-3 and V is TRBV5-6; maybe TRBD1 (5 bases). The CDR3 contains 16 residues. Germline V gene sequence: CDR1 SGHDT, CDR2 YYEEEE. V was cut by 4 bases and J by 0 bases, with 14 bases left in between.

The chain employs TRBV2 and TRBJ1-2, with 8 positions matching TRBD1. CDR3 length: 15 residues. Germline CDR1 reads SNHLY; CDR2 reads FYNNEI. After removal of 6 bases from V and 1 base from J, the junction contained 7 bases not matched to a gene. The CDR3 loop is CASRLLGQGNYGYTF. The CDR3 DNA sequence: TGTGCCAGCAGATTACTCGGACAGGGTAACTATGGCTACACCTTC.

The rearrangement joins TRBV5-8 to TRBJ1-6; 7 bases line up with TRBD1. The length of the CDR3 is 16 residues. V was pared by 3 bases and J by 9 bases, with 12 bases of the junction left unmatched. The germline V gene encodes CDR1 SGHTS and CDR2 YDEGEE. For the CDR3, the DNA is TGTGCCAGCAGCTCGAGACAGGGAAACTTGGTTTCACCCCTCCACTTT. Residues: CASSSRQGNLVSPLHF.

The chain carries TRBV5-6 and TRBJ2-6, with 8 positions matching TRBD1. CDR3 size: 15 residues. CDR1 and CDR2 (germline): SGHDT, YYEEEE. Trimming cost V 3 bases and J 2 bases; bases outside gene matches: 1. CDR3 sequence: CASSSTGAGANVLTF. For the CDR3, the DNA is TGTGCCAGCAGCTCGACAGGGGCTGGGGCCAACGTCCTGACTTTC.

The V and J genes are TRBV6-5 and TRBJ2-7; 8 nucleotides match TRBD1. Germline V gene data show CDR1 as MNHEY and CDR2 as SVGAGI. There are 14 residues in the CDR3. J lost 0 bases, V lost 6 bases, and 4 bases had no gene match. Here the CDR3 DNA reads TGTGCCAGCAGACTTACAGGGGGCTCCTACGAGCAGTACTTC. As protein: CASRLTGGSYEQYF.

CDR3 nucleotides: TGTGCCAGCAGCCTCAGGGCGCCGGTCTACGAGCAGTACTTC. Its translation: CASSLRAPVYEQYF. The chain is built from TRBV11-2 and TRBJ2-5, with D possibly matching TRBD1 (5 bases). The J call may be mistaken, given a closer DNA end match to TRBJ2-7. This CDR3 contains 14 residues. The germline gives CDR1 SGHAT, CDR2 FQNNGV.

In DNA, the CDR3 is TGTGCCAGCAGCTCGGTTGAGCGGTCTAGGGAGACCCAGTACTTC. As protein: CASSSVERSRETQYF. The rearrangement joins TRBV5-5 to TRBJ2-5; possibly TRBD2 for D (5 bases). Trimming shortened V by 3 bases and J by 5 bases, and 17 bases separated the two germline ends. Germline V gene sequence: CDR1 SGHKS, CDR2 YYEKEE (reference sequence). The CDR3 extends over 15 amino acids.

A remark on this clone: Germline and junction disagree at one end, which may indicate a read error. V and J are TRBV7-7 and TRBJ2-7; no reliable D call. This CDR3 comprises 13 residues. CDR1 is SSHAT, CDR2 FNYEAQ, per germline (reference sequence). DNA of the CDR3: TGTGCTAGCAGCATTAGGCAAGAGTCCGAGCAGTACTTC. Translating gives CASSIRQESEQYF. The entire variable domain, with the rest obtained from reference TRBV7-7 and TRBJ2-7, is as follows: GAGVSQSPRYKVTKRGQDVTLRCDPISSHATLYWYQQALGQGPEFLTYFNYEAQPDKSGLPSDRFSAERPEGSISTLTIQRTEQRDSAMYRCASSIRQESEQYFGPGTRLTVT.